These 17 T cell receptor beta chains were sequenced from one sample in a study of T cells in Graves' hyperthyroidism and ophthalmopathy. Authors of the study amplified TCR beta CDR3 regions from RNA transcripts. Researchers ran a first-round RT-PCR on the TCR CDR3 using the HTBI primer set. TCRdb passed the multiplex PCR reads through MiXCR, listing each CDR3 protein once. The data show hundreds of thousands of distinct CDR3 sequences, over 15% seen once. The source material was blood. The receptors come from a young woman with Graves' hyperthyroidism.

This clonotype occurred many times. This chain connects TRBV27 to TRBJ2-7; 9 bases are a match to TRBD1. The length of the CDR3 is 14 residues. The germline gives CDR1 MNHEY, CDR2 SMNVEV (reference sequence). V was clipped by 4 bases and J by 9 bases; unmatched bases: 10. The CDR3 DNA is TGTGCCAGCAGTTCAGGGACAGGGACGACCCGGCAGTACTTC. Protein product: CASSSGTGTTRQYF.

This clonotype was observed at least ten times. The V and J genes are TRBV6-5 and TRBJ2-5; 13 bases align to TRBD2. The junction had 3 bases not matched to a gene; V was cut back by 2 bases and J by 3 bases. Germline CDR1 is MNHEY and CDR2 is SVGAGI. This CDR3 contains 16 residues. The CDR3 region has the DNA TGTGCCAGCAGTTACCGGACTAGCGGGGGCAAAGAGACCCAGTACTTC. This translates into CASSYRTSGGKETQYF.

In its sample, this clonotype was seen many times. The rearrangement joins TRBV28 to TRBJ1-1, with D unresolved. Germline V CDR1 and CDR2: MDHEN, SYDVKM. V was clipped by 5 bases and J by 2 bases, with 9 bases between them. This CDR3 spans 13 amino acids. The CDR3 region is CASSNYGNTEAFF. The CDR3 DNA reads TGTGCCAGCAGTAATTATGGTAACACTGAAGCTTTCTTT.

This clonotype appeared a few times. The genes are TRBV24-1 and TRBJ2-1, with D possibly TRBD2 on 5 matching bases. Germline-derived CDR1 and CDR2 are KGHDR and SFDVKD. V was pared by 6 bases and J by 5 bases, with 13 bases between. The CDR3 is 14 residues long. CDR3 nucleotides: TGTGCCACCAGTCCCCCCGGCGGGCACAATGAGCAGTTCTTC. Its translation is CATSPPGGHNEQFF.

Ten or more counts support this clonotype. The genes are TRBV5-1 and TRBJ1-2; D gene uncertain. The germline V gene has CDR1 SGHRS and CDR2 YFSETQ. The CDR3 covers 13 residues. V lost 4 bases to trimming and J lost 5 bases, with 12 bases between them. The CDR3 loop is CASSVDPSYGYTF. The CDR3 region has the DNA TGCGCCAGCAGCGTCGATCCGTCTTATGGCTACACCTTC.

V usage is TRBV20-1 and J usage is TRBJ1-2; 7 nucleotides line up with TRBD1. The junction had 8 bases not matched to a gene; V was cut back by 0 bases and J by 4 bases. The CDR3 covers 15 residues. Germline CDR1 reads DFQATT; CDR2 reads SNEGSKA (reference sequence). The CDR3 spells CSARDEAGGRYGYTF. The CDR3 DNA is TGCAGTGCTAGAGATGAGGCAGGGGGACGCTATGGCTACACCTTC.

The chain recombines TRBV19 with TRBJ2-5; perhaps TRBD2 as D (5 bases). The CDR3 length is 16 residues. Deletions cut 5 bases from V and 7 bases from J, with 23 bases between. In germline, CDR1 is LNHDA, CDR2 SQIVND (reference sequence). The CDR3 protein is CASSSLQMRASGTQYF. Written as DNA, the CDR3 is TGTGCCAGTAGTTCTCTCCAAATGAGGGCCTCAGGGACCCAGTACTTC.

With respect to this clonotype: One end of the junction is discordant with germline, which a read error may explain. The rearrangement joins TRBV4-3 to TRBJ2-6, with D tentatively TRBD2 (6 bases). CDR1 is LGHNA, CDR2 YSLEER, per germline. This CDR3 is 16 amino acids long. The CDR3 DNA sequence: TGCGTCAGCAGCCAAGAAGGAGGGTCTGGGGCCAACGTCCTGACTTTC. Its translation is CVSSQEGGSGANVLTF.

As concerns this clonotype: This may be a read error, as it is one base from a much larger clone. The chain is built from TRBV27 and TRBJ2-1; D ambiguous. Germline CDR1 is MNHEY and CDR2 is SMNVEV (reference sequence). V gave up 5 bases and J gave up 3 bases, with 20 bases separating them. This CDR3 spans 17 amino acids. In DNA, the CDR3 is TGTGCCAGCAGTCCTGGTCTTTCGGTTCTCCTCTACAATGAGCAGTTCTTC. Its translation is CASSPGLSVLLYNEQFF.

In nucleotides, the CDR3 is TGCGCCAGCAGCCGCCGAGCGGGGTGGGCCTACAATGAGCAGTTCTTC. This translates into CASSRRAGWAYNEQFF. This chain joins TRBV5-1 and TRBJ2-1; 7 nucleotides line up with TRBD2. Trimming took 4 bases from V and 2 from J; bases not matched to a gene: 9. The CDR3 has 16 residues. CDR1 and CDR2 from the germline V gene are SGHRS and YFSETQ.

The CDR3 DNA is TGTGCCACCAGCAGACCGGGACAGAGAGGGTGGGATACGCAGTATTTT. It specifies CATSRPGQRGWDTQYF. The V call is TRBV15, the J call TRBJ2-3; 7 bases map to TRBD1. CDR3 length equals 16 residues. Looked up from germline, CDR1 is LNHNV and CDR2 is YYDKDF (reference sequence). Trimming cost V 2 bases and J 6 bases; bases outside gene matches: 11.

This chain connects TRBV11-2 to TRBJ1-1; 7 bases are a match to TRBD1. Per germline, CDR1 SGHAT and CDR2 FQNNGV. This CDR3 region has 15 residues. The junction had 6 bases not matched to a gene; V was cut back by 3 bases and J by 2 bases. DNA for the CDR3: TGTGCCAGCAGCTTTAGCGGGACAGACAACACTGAAGCTTTCTTT. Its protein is CASSFSGTDNTEAFF. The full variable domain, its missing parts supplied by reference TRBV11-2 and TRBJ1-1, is EAGVAQSPRYKIIEKRQSVAFWCNPISGHATLYWYQQILGQGPKLLIQFQNNGVVDDSQLPKDRFSAERLKGVDSTLKIQPAKLEDSAVYLCASSFSGTDNTEAFFGQGTRLTVV.

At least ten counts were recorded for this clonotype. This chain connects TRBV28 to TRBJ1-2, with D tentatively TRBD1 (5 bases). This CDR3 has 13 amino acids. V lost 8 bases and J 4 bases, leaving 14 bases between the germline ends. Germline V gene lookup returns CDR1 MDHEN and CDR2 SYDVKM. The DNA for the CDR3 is TGTGCCAGCCGGCCCGGGGGTACCTATGGCTACACCTTC. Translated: CASRPGGTYGYTF.

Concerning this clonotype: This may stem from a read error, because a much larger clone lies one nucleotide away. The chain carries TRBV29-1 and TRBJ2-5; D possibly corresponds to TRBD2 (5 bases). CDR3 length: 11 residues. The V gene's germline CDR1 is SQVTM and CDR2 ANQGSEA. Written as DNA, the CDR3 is TGCAGCGACCGTGTGGGAGAGACCCAGCACTTC. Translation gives CSDRVGETQHF.

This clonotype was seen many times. The CDR3 DNA reads TGTGCCAGCAGTTCCCGGGACATCTTTAATGAAAAACTGTTTTTT. It yields the protein CASSSRDIFNEKLFF. The rearrangement uses TRBV27 and TRBJ1-4, with D possibly matching TRBD1 (6 bases). The CDR3 has 15 amino acids. Per germline, CDR1 MNHEY and CDR2 SMNVEV (reference sequence). V was cut by 4 bases and J by 4 bases, with 13 bases left in between. The variable domain in full, completed from reference TRBV27 and TRBJ1-4, reads EAQVTQNPRYLITVTGKKLTVTCSQNMNHEYMSWYRQDPGLGLRQIYYSMNVEVTDKGDVPEGYKVSRKEKRNFPLILESPSPNQTSLYFCASSSRDIFNEKLFFGSGTQLSVL.

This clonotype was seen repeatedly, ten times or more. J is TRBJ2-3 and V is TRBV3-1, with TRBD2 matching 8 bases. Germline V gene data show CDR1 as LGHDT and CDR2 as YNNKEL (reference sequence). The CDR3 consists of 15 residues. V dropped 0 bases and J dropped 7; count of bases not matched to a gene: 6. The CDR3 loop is CASSQEGLGLNTQYF. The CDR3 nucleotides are TGTGCCAGCAGCCAAGAGGGACTAGGGTTAAATACGCAGTATTTT.

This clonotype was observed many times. Here the CDR3 reads CSPRGGVRSYEQYF. The CDR3 region has the DNA TGCAGTCCGCGCGGAGGGGTAAGGTCCTACGAGCAGTACTTC. V and J are TRBV20-1 and TRBJ2-7; perhaps TRBD2 as D (6 bases). Looked up from germline, CDR1 is DFQATT and CDR2 is SNEGSKA (reference sequence). The CDR3 spans 14 residues. The V gene lost 8 bases and the J gene lost 1 base, with 18 bases spanning the gap.